This is a list of T cell receptor beta chains from one sample in a study of T-cell memory formation after mild COVID-19. TCRdb processed the 5' RACE reads anew with MiXCR; each CDR3 protein has one entry. The profile shows approximately 350,000 distinct CDR3 sequences, approximately 15% of them singletons. The sequenced sample consisted of PBMCs or a T cell subset sorted from them (not recorded which). These receptor sequences come from a man in his late teens or twenties who had mild COVID-19 (a few samples of this study predate the infection). Cell type and time point are not known. Each CDR3 is given with its conserved first and last residue. The D gene is left open where the match is weak. The size of a clone is reported for some rows only, either as once, few or many, or as a class for expanded clones.

d_call: .; clone_size: many; j_call: TRBJ2-5; v_call: TRBV4-2; cdr3_aa: CASSQDPTLNGETQYF; cdr3_nt: TGTGCCAGCAGCCAAGATCCGACACTTAATGGGGAGACCCAGTACTTC
d_call: TRBD2; clone_size: .; j_call: TRBJ2-5; v_call: TRBV11-2; cdr3_aa: CASSGGLAGGRPWETQYF; cdr3_nt: TGTGCCAGCAGCGGAGGACTAGCGGGGGGCCGACCGTGGGAGACCCAGTACTTC
d_call: TRBD1; clone_size: few; j_call: TRBJ2-3; v_call: TRBV6-5; cdr3_aa: CASRSPGTGTDTQYF; cdr3_nt: TGTGCCAGCAGATCACCCGGGACAGGGACAGATACGCAGTATTTT
d_call: TRBD1; clone_size: many; j_call: TRBJ1-1; v_call: TRBV5-1; cdr3_aa: CASSAGQGGEVNTEAFF; cdr3_nt: TGCGCCAGCAGCGCAGGACAGGGGGGCGAAGTGAACACTGAAGCTTTCTTT
d_call: .; clone_size: few; j_call: TRBJ2-5; v_call: TRBV29-1; cdr3_aa: CSVEDRAVRTQYF; cdr3_nt: TGCAGCGTTGAAGACAGGGCTGTTAGGACCCAGTACTTC
d_call: .; clone_size: few; j_call: TRBJ1-5; v_call: TRBV19; cdr3_aa: CASSISNPHQPQHF; cdr3_nt: TGTGCCAGTAGTATTTCCAACCCGCATCAGCCCCAGCATTTT
d_call: .; clone_size: .; j_call: TRBJ1-6; v_call: TRBV12-3/TRBV12-4; cdr3_aa: CASSFLQGNSPLHF; cdr3_nt: TGTGCCAGCAGTTTTTTGCAGGGCAATTCACCCCTCCACTTT
d_call: .; clone_size: .; j_call: TRBJ1-5; v_call: TRBV4-1; cdr3_aa: CASSNQGGQPQHF; cdr3_nt: TGCGCCAGCAGCAACCAGGGAGGTCAGCCCCAGCATTTT
d_call: .; clone_size: .; j_call: TRBJ1-3; v_call: TRBV12-3/TRBV12-4; cdr3_aa: CASRPGRAGNTIYF; cdr3_nt: TGTGCCAGCAGGCCAGGGCGGGCGGGAAACACCATATATTTT
d_call: .; clone_size: few; j_call: TRBJ1-1; v_call: TRBV7-9; cdr3_aa: CASSLVLGYTEAFF; cdr3_nt: TGTGCCAGCAGCTTAGTTCTGGGCTACACTGAAGCTTTCTTT
d_call: .; clone_size: few; j_call: TRBJ1-6; v_call: TRBV20-1; cdr3_aa: CSIGQRDSPLHF; cdr3_nt: TGCAGTATCGGGCAAAGGGATTCACCCCTCCACTTT
d_call: .; clone_size: .; j_call: TRBJ1-1; v_call: TRBV27; cdr3_aa: CASSSSDQFEAFF; cdr3_nt: TGTGCCAGCAGTTCGTCCGATCAGTTTGAAGCTTTCTTT
d_call: .; clone_size: many; j_call: TRBJ2-1; v_call: TRBV12-3/TRBV12-4; cdr3_aa: CASTLREYNEQFF; cdr3_nt: TGTGCCAGCACTTTGAGGGAGTACAATGAGCAGTTCTTC
d_call: .; clone_size: .; j_call: TRBJ2-7; v_call: TRBV12-3/TRBV12-4; cdr3_aa: CASSFWISYEQYF; cdr3_nt: TGTGCCAGCAGTTTCTGGATCTCCTACGAGCAGTACTTC
d_call: .; clone_size: many; j_call: TRBJ2-5; v_call: TRBV5-1; cdr3_aa: CASSLGVQETQYF; cdr3_nt: TGTGCCAGCAGTTTAGGAGTCCAAGAGACCCAGTACTTC
d_call: .; clone_size: few; j_call: TRBJ1-2; v_call: TRBV10-3; cdr3_aa: CAISFEPGQKYYGYTF; cdr3_nt: TGTGCCATCAGCTTTGAACCGGGACAAAAATACTATGGCTACACCTTC
d_call: .; clone_size: .; j_call: TRBJ2-3; v_call: TRBV9; cdr3_aa: CASTQGSFTDTQYF; cdr3_nt: TGTGCCAGCACCCAGGGTTCCTTCACAGATACGCAGTATTTT
d_call: .; clone_size: .; j_call: TRBJ1-5; v_call: TRBV20-1; cdr3_aa: CSAWAGNQPQHF; cdr3_nt: TGCAGTGCATGGGCGGGGAATCAGCCCCAGCATTTT
d_call: .; clone_size: .; j_call: TRBJ1-1; v_call: TRBV4-3; cdr3_aa: CASSQEGSNTEAFF; cdr3_nt: TGCGCCAGCAGCCAAGAGGGGTCGAACACTGAAGCTTTCTTT
d_call: .; clone_size: .; j_call: TRBJ1-1; v_call: TRBV6-5; cdr3_aa: CASSSMFTEAFF; cdr3_nt: TGTGCCAGCAGTTCCATGTTCACTGAAGCTTTCTTT
d_call: .; clone_size: few; j_call: TRBJ1-2; v_call: TRBV29-1; cdr3_aa: CSVDRVGAYGYTF; cdr3_nt: TGCAGCGTTGACAGGGTTGGGGCCTATGGCTACACCTTC
d_call: .; clone_size: .; j_call: TRBJ1-1; v_call: TRBV3-1; cdr3_aa: CASSQSVNTEAFF; cdr3_nt: TGTGCCAGCAGCCAGTCCGTAAACACTGAAGCTTTCTTT
d_call: .; clone_size: .; j_call: TRBJ1-4; v_call: TRBV12-3/TRBV12-4; cdr3_aa: CASSLGRTLFNEKLFF; cdr3_nt: TGTGCCAGCAGTTTAGGACGGACTCTATTTAATGAAAAACTGTTTTTT
d_call: TRBD1; clone_size: few; j_call: TRBJ1-1; v_call: TRBV10-3; cdr3_aa: CAISGGQGGTEAFF; cdr3_nt: TGTGCCATCAGTGGGGGACAGGGAGGCACTGAAGCTTTCTTT
d_call: .; clone_size: many; j_call: TRBJ2-3; v_call: TRBV20-1; cdr3_aa: CSAGPSWGTQYF; cdr3_nt: TGCAGTGCTGGACCCTCCTGGGGGACGCAGTATTTT
d_call: .; clone_size: .; j_call: TRBJ1-6; v_call: TRBV12-3/TRBV12-4; cdr3_aa: CASSLWLLGGDLVSSPLHF; cdr3_nt: TGTGCCAGCAGTTTATGGCTATTGGGAGGGGACTTGGTATCATCACCCCTCCACTTT
d_call: .; clone_size: .; j_call: TRBJ1-2; v_call: TRBV6-2/TRBV6-3; cdr3_aa: CASSDPLGGYGYTF; cdr3_nt: TGTGCCAGCAGTGACCCCCTGGGGGGCTATGGCTACACCTTC
d_call: .; clone_size: many; j_call: TRBJ2-7; v_call: TRBV29-1; cdr3_aa: CSVIQGGYEQYF; cdr3_nt: TGCAGCGTCATACAGGGAGGCTACGAGCAGTACTTC
d_call: TRBD1; clone_size: few; j_call: TRBJ2-7; v_call: TRBV12-3/TRBV12-4; cdr3_aa: CASSWTGGEQYF; cdr3_nt: TGTGCCAGCAGTTGGACAGGGGGCGAGCAGTACTTC
d_call: .; clone_size: many; j_call: TRBJ1-3; v_call: TRBV5-1; cdr3_aa: CASSANTRSGNTIYF; cdr3_nt: TGCGCCAGCAGCGCAAACACGCGGTCTGGAAACACCATATATTTT
d_call: TRBD1; clone_size: .; j_call: TRBJ1-2; v_call: TRBV6-5; cdr3_aa: CASSPGQLGGYTF; cdr3_nt: TGTGCCAGCAGCCCGGGACAGTTAGGGGGCTACACCTTC
d_call: .; clone_size: few; j_call: TRBJ1-2; v_call: TRBV4-2; cdr3_aa: CASSQERLRGYTF; cdr3_nt: TGTGCCAGCAGCCAAGAGAGGCTGAGGGGCTACACCTTC
d_call: .; clone_size: .; j_call: TRBJ2-4; v_call: TRBV7-2; cdr3_aa: CASSSSGGAKNIQYF; cdr3_nt: TGTGCCAGCAGCTCATCAGGGGGGGCCAAAAACATTCAGTACTTC
d_call: TRBD1; clone_size: .; j_call: TRBJ1-2; v_call: TRBV28; cdr3_aa: CASSLGTGGYTF; cdr3_nt: TGTGCCAGCAGCCTAGGGACAGGTGGCTACACCTTC
d_call: TRBD1; clone_size: few; j_call: TRBJ1-4; v_call: TRBV7-2; cdr3_aa: CASSFSPGQGVDRFF; cdr3_nt: TGTGCCAGCAGCTTCTCGCCGGGACAGGGAGTAGATCGGTTTTTT
d_call: .; clone_size: many; j_call: TRBJ2-3; v_call: TRBV5-1; cdr3_aa: CASSAGTDSSTDTQYF; cdr3_nt: TGCGCCAGCAGCGCCGGGACGGATAGCAGCACAGATACGCAGTATTTT
d_call: .; clone_size: .; j_call: TRBJ1-1; v_call: TRBV27; cdr3_aa: CASSFTQVGTEAFF; cdr3_nt: TGTGCCAGCAGTTTCACACAGGTTGGCACTGAAGCTTTCTTT
d_call: .; clone_size: many; j_call: TRBJ1-5; v_call: TRBV5-6; cdr3_aa: CASSLRGASNQPQHF; cdr3_nt: TGTGCCAGCAGCTTGAGGGGAGCCAGCAATCAGCCCCAGCATTTT
d_call: TRBD2; clone_size: few; j_call: TRBJ2-3; v_call: TRBV7-9; cdr3_aa: CASSSLLPTSGDTDTQYF; cdr3_nt: TGTGCCAGCAGCTCCTTACTCCCTACTAGCGGGGACACAGATACGCAGTATTTT
d_call: .; clone_size: few; j_call: TRBJ1-1; v_call: TRBV6-2/TRBV6-3; cdr3_aa: CASSQYRESATEAFF; cdr3_nt: TGTGCCAGCAGCCAATACAGGGAATCAGCCACTGAAGCTTTCTTT
d_call: .; clone_size: few; j_call: TRBJ2-2; v_call: TRBV7-3; cdr3_aa: CASTWGGQDTGELFF; cdr3_nt: TGTGCCAGCACCTGGGGGGGACAGGACACCGGGGAGCTGTTTTTT
d_call: TRBD2; clone_size: .; j_call: TRBJ2-1; v_call: TRBV20-1; cdr3_aa: CSARDRRGADYNEQFF; cdr3_nt: TGCAGTGCTAGAGATCGGCGGGGGGCCGACTACAATGAGCAGTTCTTC
d_call: TRBD2; clone_size: many; j_call: TRBJ2-1; v_call: TRBV5-1; cdr3_aa: CASSPWGGNNEQFF; cdr3_nt: TGCGCCAGTAGCCCTTGGGGGGGGAACAATGAGCAGTTCTTC
d_call: .; clone_size: .; j_call: TRBJ1-5; v_call: TRBV12-3/TRBV12-4; cdr3_aa: CASSLRSSNQPQHF; cdr3_nt: TGTGCCAGCAGTTTAAGGAGTAGCAATCAGCCCCAGCATTTT
d_call: .; clone_size: .; j_call: TRBJ2-1; v_call: TRBV2; cdr3_aa: CASRQGGNEQFF; cdr3_nt: TGTGCCAGCAGGCAGGGGGGGAATGAGCAGTTCTTC
d_call: .; clone_size: many; j_call: TRBJ2-1; v_call: TRBV5-1; cdr3_aa: CASTSSSYNEQFF; cdr3_nt: TGCGCCAGCACTTCCAGCTCCTACAATGAGCAGTTCTTC
d_call: .; clone_size: .; j_call: TRBJ2-5; v_call: TRBV3-1; cdr3_aa: CASSQVPAQETQYF; cdr3_nt: TGTGCCAGCAGCCAAGTCCCAGCCCAAGAGACCCAGTACTTC
d_call: .; clone_size: few; j_call: TRBJ1-6; v_call: TRBV6-5; cdr3_aa: CASTYGLTGPNSPLHF; cdr3_nt: TGTGCCAGCACCTATGGTTTGACAGGCCCTAATTCACCCCTCCACTTT